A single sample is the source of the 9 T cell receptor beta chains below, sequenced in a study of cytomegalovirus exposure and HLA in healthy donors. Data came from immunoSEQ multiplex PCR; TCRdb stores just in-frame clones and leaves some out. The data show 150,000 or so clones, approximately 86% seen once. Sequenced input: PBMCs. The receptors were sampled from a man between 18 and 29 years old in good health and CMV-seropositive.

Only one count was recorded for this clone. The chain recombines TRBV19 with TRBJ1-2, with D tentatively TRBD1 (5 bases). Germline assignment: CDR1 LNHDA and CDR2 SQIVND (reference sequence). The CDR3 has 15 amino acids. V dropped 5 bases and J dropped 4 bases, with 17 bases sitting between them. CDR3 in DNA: TGTGCCAGTAGTCCTACGCCTGACAGACGCTATGGCTACACCTTC. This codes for CASSPTPDRRYGYTF.

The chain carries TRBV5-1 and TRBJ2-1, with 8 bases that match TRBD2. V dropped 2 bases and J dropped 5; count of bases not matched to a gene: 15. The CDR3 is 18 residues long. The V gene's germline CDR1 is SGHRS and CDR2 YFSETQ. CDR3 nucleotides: TGCGCCAGCAGCTTCTATCCAAAAACTAGCGGCGTAGACAATGAGCAGTTCTTC. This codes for CASSFYPKTSGVDNEQFF.

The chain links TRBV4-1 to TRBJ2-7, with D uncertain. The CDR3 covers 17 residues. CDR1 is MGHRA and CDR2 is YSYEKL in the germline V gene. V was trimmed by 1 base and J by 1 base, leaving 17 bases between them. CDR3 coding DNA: TGCGCCAGCAGCCAAGCCCCGCCCGCCGGTATGTCCTACGAGCAGTACTTC. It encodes CASSQAPPAGMSYEQYF.

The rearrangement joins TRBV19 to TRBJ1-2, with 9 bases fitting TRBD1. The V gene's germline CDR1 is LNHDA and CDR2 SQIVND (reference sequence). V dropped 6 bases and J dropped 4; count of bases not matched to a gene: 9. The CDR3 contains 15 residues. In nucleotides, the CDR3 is TGTGCCAGTAGATCGGAAGGACAGGGGATCTATGGCTACACCTTC. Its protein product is CASRSEGQGIYGYTF.

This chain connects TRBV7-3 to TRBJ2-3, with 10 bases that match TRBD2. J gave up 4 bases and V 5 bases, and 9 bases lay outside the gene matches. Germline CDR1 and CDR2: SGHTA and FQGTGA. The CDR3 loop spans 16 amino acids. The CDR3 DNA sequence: TGTGCCAGCAGCCCGGGAGCTAGCGGGGGACCAGATACGCAGTATTTT. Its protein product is CASSPGASGGPDTQYF.

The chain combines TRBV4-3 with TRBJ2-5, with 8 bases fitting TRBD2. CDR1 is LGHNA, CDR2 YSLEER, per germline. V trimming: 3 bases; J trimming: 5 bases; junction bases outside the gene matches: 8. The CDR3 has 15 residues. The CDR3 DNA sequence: TGCGCCAGCAGCCAGACCAGCGGGAGTGGTGAGACCCAGTACTTC. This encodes CASSQTSGSGETQYF.

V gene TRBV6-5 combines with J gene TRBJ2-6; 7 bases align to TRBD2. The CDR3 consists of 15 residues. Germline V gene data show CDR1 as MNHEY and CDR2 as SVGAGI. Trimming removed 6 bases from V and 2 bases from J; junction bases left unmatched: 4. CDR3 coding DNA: TGTGCCAGCAGATCCGCGGGGGCTGGGGCCAACGTCCTGACTTTC. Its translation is CASRSAGAGANVLTF.

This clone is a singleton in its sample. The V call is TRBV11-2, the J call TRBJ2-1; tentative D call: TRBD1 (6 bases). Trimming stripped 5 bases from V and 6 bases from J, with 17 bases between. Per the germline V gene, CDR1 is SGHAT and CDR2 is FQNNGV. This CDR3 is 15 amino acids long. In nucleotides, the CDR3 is TGTGCCAGCAGCCCCCATAGGGGGACCTCCAATGAGCAGTTCTTC. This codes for CASSPHRGTSNEQFF.

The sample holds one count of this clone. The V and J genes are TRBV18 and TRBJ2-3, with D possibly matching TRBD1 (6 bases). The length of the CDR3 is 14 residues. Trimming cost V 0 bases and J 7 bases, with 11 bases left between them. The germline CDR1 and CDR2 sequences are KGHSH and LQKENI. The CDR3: CASSPPDRQYTQYF. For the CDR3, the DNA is TGTGCCAGCTCACCACCTGACAGGCAATATACGCAGTATTTT.